This T cell receptor beta chain stems from a study of T cells after yellow fever vaccination. Study results and caveats: At 96% for CD4 and about 88% for CD8, most primary-vaccination clones showed up again after the booster. Clonotypes shared by both compartments, CD4 and CD8, made up a small share. From the bulk population, abundant clonotypes could contaminate and appear within FACS-sorted repertoires.

TCRdb recomputed calls from the 5' RACE reads with MiXCR, one row per CDR3 protein. In the table there are 250,000 to 400,000 distinct CDR3 sequences, approximately 4% of which are singletons. This clonotype was counted at least ten times. What it recognizes is unknown. Trimming took 7 bases from V and 6 from J; bases not matched to a gene: 11. The CDR3 contains 14 residues. Germline CDR1 is SGHRS and CDR2 is YFSETQ. Sequences were derived from PBMCs, sampled 15 days after the yellow fever booster vaccination. The receptor was isolated from a young man who received the YFV17D yellow fever vaccine. V is TRBV5-1 and J is TRBJ2-3; 7 positions agree with TRBD2. DNA of the CDR3: TGCGCCAGCGCGCCGGGGGAGGGAGGTGATACGCAGTATTTT. Encoded protein: CASAPGEGGDTQYF.